The entry below describes one T cell receptor beta chain. The antigen remains unidentified. Sequencing used immunoSEQ multiplex PCR; TCRdb keeps in-frame clones, though not all of them. The data contain about 110,000 clones, about 90% of them singletons. Trimming left V 7 bases short and J 3 bases short, with 13 bases between. This CDR3 has 13 residues. Germline lookup yields CDR1 MNHEY and CDR2 SVGAGI. The sample is drawn from a study of T cell responses to AZD1222 COVID-19 vaccine. Points from the study as a whole: Clonal diversity was possibly underestimated, and the donors were mostly white British, with more females.

This chain joins TRBV6-5 and TRBJ2-7; maybe TRBD2 (7 bases). The sequence came from an adult in good health. Sequencing was performed on peripheral blood, taken on day 0 of AZD1222 vaccination. This chain's CDR3 is CASTKGGGYEQYF. The CDR3 nucleotides read TGTGCCAGCACCAAAGGGGGGGGCTACGAGCAGTACTTC.